What follows are 23 T cell receptor beta chains derived from one specimen sequenced in a study of T cell changes during pregnancy in multiple sclerosis. Produced via immunoSEQ multiplex PCR; TCRdb's table is partial and in-frame only. The table has 57,000 or so clones, roughly 88% seen once; the top ten hold approximately 1.8%. Specimen: peripheral blood, collected in the first trimester of pregnancy. Receptors were obtained from a female donor with multiple sclerosis, enrolled in a pregnancy study.

The genes are TRBV5-6 and TRBJ2-7, with 10 bases identical to TRBD2. CDR3 size: 14 residues. With V trimmed by 4 bases and J by 3 bases, 4 bases remained unmatched. CDR1 SGHDT and CDR2 YYEEEE come from the germline V gene. The CDR3 bases are TGTGCCAGCAGCGAGGGACTAGCGATCTACGAGCAGTACTTC. Translating it yields CASSEGLAIYEQYF.

The chain is built from TRBV5-4 and TRBJ1-3, with 8 bases matching TRBD1. V lost 4 bases to trimming and J lost 4 bases; unmatched junction nucleotides: 19. The germline gives CDR1 SGHNT, CDR2 YYREEE (reference sequence). The CDR3 consists of 19 residues. The CDR3 DNA sequence: TGTGCCAGCAGCCTTCTCTCGACAGGGGTTTTCACGTCCGGAAACACCATATATTTT. This codes for CASSLLSTGVFTSGNTIYF.

By proportion, this clone is medium-sized. The genes are TRBV14 and TRBJ1-1; maybe TRBD1 (6 bases). V shed 4 bases and J shed 3 bases, with 15 bases lying between them. CDR1 is SGHDN, CDR2 FVKESK, per germline. This CDR3 has 15 amino acids. CDR3 DNA: TGTGCCAGCAGCCGAGAGACAGGTAGTTACACTGAAGCTTTCTTT. Protein product: CASSRETGSYTEAFF.

The V and J genes are TRBV28 and TRBJ1-2; a possible D gene is TRBD1 (5 bases). V was cut by 3 bases and J by 6 bases, with 11 bases left in between. The germline V gene has CDR1 MDHEN and CDR2 SYDVKM. CDR3 size: 13 residues. The CDR3 nucleotides are TGTGCCAGCAGTTTCGGGGGGACGCATGGCTACACCTTC. As protein: CASSFGGTHGYTF.

This clone was observed a single time. The chain has TRBV12-5 and TRBJ2-1; D is perhaps TRBD2 (5 bases). The CDR3 covers 20 residues. Germline CDR1 is LGHNT and CDR2 is FRNRAP. V was trimmed by 0 bases and J by 11 bases, leaving 32 bases between them. DNA of the CDR3: TGTGCTAGTGGTTTGGTACGCACAGAGACTAATAGGATATATGTCAACAAGCAGTTCTTC. It is translated as CASGLVRTETNRIYVNKQFF.

This clone was seen once. This chain joins TRBV5-1 and TRBJ2-2; TRBD2 aligns across 9 bases. The CDR3 covers 14 residues. Germline lookup yields CDR1 SGHRS and CDR2 YFSETQ. Unmatched junction bases numbered 2, after V lost 5 bases and J lost 3 bases. This chain's CDR3 is CASSWTSDTGELFF. In DNA, the CDR3 is TGCGCCAGCAGTTGGACTAGCGACACCGGGGAGCTGTTTTTT. The variable domain in full, with the rest retrieved from reference TRBV5-1 and TRBJ2-2, is KAGVTQTPRYLIKTRGQQVTLSCSPISGHRSVSWYQQTPGQGLQFLFEYFSETQRNKGNFPGRFSGRQFSNSRSEMNVSTLELGDSALYLCASSWTSDTGELFFGEGSRLTVL.

Sample share makes this clone medium-sized (0.01 to 0.1%). This chain uses TRBV27 with TRBJ1-4; TRBD1 might be the D (5 bases). Germline V gene data show CDR1 as MNHEY and CDR2 as SMNVEV (reference sequence). V was trimmed by 4 bases and J by 0 bases, leaving 18 bases between them. There are 18 residues in the CDR3. For the CDR3, the DNA is TGTGCCAGCAGTTCAACAAGGAGGGGACTTGCAACTAATGAAAAACTGTTTTTT. It translates to CASSSTRRGLATNEKLFF. Variable domain in full (rest from reference TRBV27 and TRBJ1-4): EAQVTQNPRYLITVTGKKLTVTCSQNMNHEYMSWYRQDPGLGLRQIYYSMNVEVTDKGDVPEGYKVSRKEKRNFPLILESPSPNQTSLYFCASSSTRRGLATNEKLFFGSGTQLSVL.

The V gene is TRBV29-1, the J gene TRBJ2-3; 11 positions match TRBD1. Germline assignment: CDR1 SQVTM and CDR2 ANQGSEA. V was clipped by 1 base and J by 0 bases; unmatched bases: 3. The CDR3 loop spans 16 amino acids. CDR3 sequence (DNA): TGCAGCGTTGAAGGACGGGACAGGGGGAGCACAGATACGCAGTATTTT. The encoded protein is CSVEGRDRGSTDTQYF.

This rearrangement joins TRBV18 to TRBJ2-3; 9 nucleotides match TRBD2. The junction had 2 bases not matched to a gene; V was cut back by 4 bases and J by 0 bases. Per the germline V gene, CDR1 is KGHSH and CDR2 is LQKENI. The CDR3 extends over 15 amino acids. CDR3 DNA: TGTGCCAGCTCACAGGGACTAGCAAGCACAGATACGCAGTATTTT. The encoded protein is CASSQGLASTDTQYF.

The V call is TRBV2, the J call TRBJ2-1; 7 bases align to TRBD2. CDR3 size: 17 residues. Germline V gives CDR1 SNHLY, CDR2 FYNNEI. After removal of 0 bases from V and 2 bases from J, the junction contained 7 bases not matched to a gene. CDR3: CASSEALTGGTYNEQFF. CDR3 coding DNA: TGTGCCAGCAGTGAAGCGCTTACGGGAGGCACCTACAATGAGCAGTTCTTC.

The rearrangement uses TRBV7-9 and TRBJ2-2; D possibly corresponds to TRBD1 (6 bases). Germline assignment: CDR1 SEHNR and CDR2 FQNEAQ (reference sequence). The CDR3 runs to 13 residues. V shed 5 bases and J shed 10 bases, with 14 bases lying between them. CDR3 sequence reads: CASSPQGVEELFF. Written as DNA, the CDR3 is TGTGCCAGCAGCCCACAGGGCGTCGAGGAGCTGTTTTTT.

V and J are TRBV29-1 and TRBJ2-2, with 10 bases identical to TRBD1. The CDR3 has 17 residues. Trimming at V came to 6 bases and at J to 1 base, leaving 11 bases not matched to a gene. Germline loops: CDR1 SQVTM, CDR2 ANQGSEA. In DNA, the CDR3 is TGCAGCGTGGGGGCCGGGACAGGGGTAGGGAACACCGGGGAGCTGTTTTTT. Its translation: CSVGAGTGVGNTGELFF.

This clone was found once. V and J are TRBV6-5 and TRBJ1-2; TRBD1 is a possible D gene (5 bases). This CDR3 comprises 14 residues. Deletions cut 2 bases from V and 5 bases from J, with 12 bases between. Germline V gene lookup returns CDR1 MNHEY and CDR2 SVGAGI. CDR3 sequence reads: CASSYGWGGYGYTF. The CDR3 nucleotides read TGTGCCAGCAGTTACGGGTGGGGGGGGTATGGCTACACCTTC.

The CDR3 protein is CASSWDSANYGYTF. The CDR3 DNA reads as TGTGCCAGCAGCTGGGACAGTGCTAACTATGGCTACACCTTC. The chain has TRBV5-4 and TRBJ1-2; 7 bases agree with TRBD1. Germline V lookup: CDR1 SGHNT, CDR2 YYREEE (reference sequence). V was pared by 3 bases and J by 0 bases, with 2 bases of the junction left unmatched. The CDR3 consists of 14 residues.

In DNA form, the CDR3 reads TGTGCCAGCAGTGAAGGGCCGGAGTCGCGCGAGCAGTACTTC. Its translation: CASSEGPESREQYF. The chain is built from TRBV6-1 and TRBJ2-7; D is undetermined. The V gene's germline CDR1 is MNHNS and CDR2 SASEGT. The CDR3 totals 14 residues. Trimming pared 1 base from V and 6 bases from J, leaving 13 bases between.

The V gene is TRBV7-3, the J gene TRBJ1-1; D unclear. V was shortened by 5 bases and J by 1 base, with 8 bases between the two germline ends. CDR1 and CDR2 (germline): SGHTA, FQGTGA. The CDR3 is made up of 13 amino acids. The CDR3 coding sequence is TGTGCCAGCAGCCCCTTCAGGAACACTGAAGCTTTCTTT. Residues: CASSPFRNTEAFF.

The chain recombines TRBV9 with TRBJ2-1; D is undetermined. V was trimmed by 4 bases and J by 0 bases, leaving 5 bases between them. The CDR3 has 13 residues. CDR1 SGDLS and CDR2 YYNGEE come from the germline V gene. The CDR3 sequence: CASSPRSYNEQFF. The CDR3 bases are TGTGCCAGCAGCCCCCGCTCCTACAATGAGCAGTTCTTC. Complete variable domain (other parts from reference TRBV9 and TRBJ2-1): DSGVTQTPKHLITATGQRVTLRCSPRSGDLSVYWYQQSLDQGLQFLIQYYNGEERAKGNILERFSAQQFPDLHSELNLSSLELGDSALYFCASSPRSYNEQFFGPGTRLTVL.

This chain connects TRBV13 to TRBJ2-7; 9 positions match TRBD1. Germline CDR1 is PRHDT and CDR2 is FYEKMQ (reference sequence). J gave up 3 bases and V 3 bases, and 3 bases lay outside the gene matches. This CDR3 contains 14 residues. The CDR3 DNA follows: TGTGCCAGCAGCTTCCGGGACAGGGACTACGAGCAGTACTTC. This sequence encodes CASSFRDRDYEQYF.

The rearrangement links TRBV14 to TRBJ2-3, with D possibly TRBD1 on 6 matching bases. This CDR3 comprises 16 residues. The germline gives CDR1 SGHDN, CDR2 FVKESK. Trimming left V 0 bases short and J 6 bases short, with 16 bases between. The CDR3 bases are TGTGCCAGCAGCCAAGATTGGACAGTCCCGGGTGATACGCAGTATTTT. Translated, it gives CASSQDWTVPGDTQYF.

The V call is TRBV7-2, the J call TRBJ1-4; D is uncertain. The CDR3 loop spans 16 amino acids. V gave up 3 bases and J gave up 8 bases, with 19 bases separating them. Germline V CDR1 and CDR2: SGHTA, FQGNSA. The CDR3: CASSLMRTSKWEKLFF. For the CDR3, the DNA is TGTGCCAGCAGCTTGATGAGGACTTCTAAATGGGAAAAACTGTTTTTT.

The chain joins TRBV11-2 to TRBJ2-2, with D uncertain. The germline V and J ends were trimmed by 6 bases and 0 bases, with 11 bases remaining between them. Germline-derived CDR1 and CDR2 are SGHAT and FQNNGV. The CDR3 totals 15 residues. The chain's CDR3 is CASRSFKPNTGELFF. The CDR3 nucleotides read TGTGCCAGCAGATCCTTTAAGCCGAACACCGGGGAGCTGTTTTTT.

The rearrangement links TRBV18 to TRBJ1-5, with TRBD1 matching 8 bases. Germline V gives CDR1 KGHSH, CDR2 LQKENI. The CDR3 length is 14 residues. Trimming at V came to 6 bases and at J to 5 bases, leaving 6 bases not matched to a gene. CDR3 DNA sequence: TGTGCCAGCTCTCGACAGGGGAAGGATCAGCCCCAGCATTTT. It translates to CASSRQGKDQPQHF.

V is TRBV7-9 and J is TRBJ1-2; no clear D. The CDR3 is 14 residues long. V dropped 6 bases and J dropped 7 bases, with 18 bases sitting between them. CDR1 is SEHNR, CDR2 FQNEAQ, per germline (reference sequence). DNA for the CDR3: TGTGCCAGCAGTCCTGACTCAAGTCAAAGTGGCTACACCTTC. This codes for CASSPDSSQSGYTF.